The clone carrying this T cell receptor beta chain was seen more than once but under ten times. Deletions cut 6 bases from V and 7 bases from J, with 22 bases between. The CDR3 consists of 16 residues. Germline V CDR1 and CDR2: SGDLS, YYNGEE. The data originate from a study of blood T cell repertoires in COVID-19. Data came from immunoSEQ multiplex PCR; TCRdb stores just in-frame clones and leaves some out. The data show approximately 110,000 clones, approximately 76% seen once. The specimen was peripheral blood. The receptor was derived from a woman aged 70-85 years with acute or convalescent COVID-19. The J gene is TRBJ2-2, the V gene TRBV9; D might be TRBD2 (6 bases). The CDR3 sequence: CASTPGGLARVGELFF. The CDR3 bases are TGTGCCAGCACCCCCGGAGGGCTAGCGCGAGTCGGGGAGCTGTTTTTT. Looking up the rest from reference TRBV9 and TRBJ2-2 gives the full variable domain: DSGVTQTPKHLITATGQRVTLRCSPRSGDLSVYWYQQSLDQGLQFLIQYYNGEERAKGNILERFSAQQFPDLHSELNLSSLELGDSALYFCASTPGGLARVGELFFGEGSRLTVL.